The rows below give T cell receptor beta chains drawn from one sample of a study of T cells expressing NK-cell markers. TCRdb reprocessed the 5' RACE reads, with one entry per CDR3 protein and no DNA. This sample carries 150,000 to 170,000 distinct CDR3 sequences, with about 39% going to the ten biggest clones. Sample: blood T cells: a sorted CD56 or NKG2C T cell subset, CD4+ or CD8+ T cells, or bulk PBMC T cells (not recorded which). These receptors were obtained from a woman aged 50 to 65 in good health. Both conserved end residues are part of each CDR3.

>TRBV27|TRBJ2-5
CASSSLSGLAGGPVETQYF
>TRBV4-1|TRBJ2-7
CASSPYRGYEQYF
>TRBV7-9|TRBJ1-4
CASSLAAATNEKLFF
>TRBV7-7|TRBJ2-1
CASSLGDPSYNEQFF
>TRBV4-2|TRBJ1-4
CASSLKFRDRELFF
>TRBV2|TRBJ2-3
CASSDGPGADTQYF
>TRBV27|TRBJ2-1
CASSLGINEQFF
>TRBV10-3|TRBJ2-5
CATRTEYQETQYF
>TRBV7-9|TRBJ2-2
CASSSSQGTGELFF
>TRBV29-1|TRBJ2-5
CSVGSVRETQYF
>TRBV4-1|TRBJ2-3
CASSQAGGFSTDTQYF
>TRBV11-2|TRBJ1-6
CASSFEGSLSPLHF
>TRBV12-5|TRBJ2-1
CASGLDGHLSSYNEQFF
>TRBV25-1|TRBJ2-5
CASLGGQLWHPETQYF
>TRBV19|TRBJ2-1
CASSMDNPYNEQFF
>TRBV9|TRBJ2-1
CASSSQGRWNEQFF
>TRBV6-5|TRBJ1-4
CASSYTPGPTNEKLFF
>TRBV3-1|TRBJ2-5
CASSQDIWSQYF
>TRBV2|TRBJ1-5
CASSESGRNQPQHF
>TRBV7-3|TRBJ2-1
CASSRTSGSHNEQFF
>TRBV28|TRBJ2-1
CASRSGTSGRIFF
>TRBV11-1|TRBJ2-1
CASSLAGTPQFF
>TRBV12-3/TRBV12-4|TRBJ2-2
CATLEEERIGELFF
>TRBV11-2|TRBJ2-3
CASSFLAADTQYF
>TRBV4-1|TRBJ2-3
CASSPRDGRAGTDTQYF
>TRBV15|TRBJ1-5
CATNQGDQPQHF
>TRBV24-1|TRBJ2-7
CATSRQGSTYEQYF
>TRBV6-1|TRBJ2-5
CASSDWSSGRGETQYF
>TRBV20-1|TRBJ1-5
CSARDPLGEPQHF
>TRBV3-1|TRBJ2-5
CASINEGYQETQYF
>TRBV24-1|TRBJ1-2
CATSDSDRGIGYTF
>TRBV24-1|TRBJ2-6
CATGPLQVSGANVLTF